Following are 14 T cell receptor beta chains from one sample sequenced in a study of CD4 T cells in relation to SARS-CoV-2 and coronaviruses. For these TCRs, the target antigens are not known. Produced via immunoSEQ multiplex PCR; TCRdb's table is partial and in-frame only. The sample consists of about 29,000 clones, 78% of them appearing once. Before the COVID-19 pandemic, during about 2011-2018, CD4+ T cells were taken from unexposed donors. Isolation of CD4+ T cells took place after nine to ten days in culture. The sample was CD4+ T cells from PBMCs, cultured in vitro. The receptors shown here come from a human donor in good health.

V gene TRBV6-5 combines with J gene TRBJ2-2; 9 bases map to TRBD2. Per the germline V gene, CDR1 is MNHEY and CDR2 is SVGAGI. There are 15 residues in the CDR3. Germline trimming cut 0 bases from V and 7 bases from J; bases unmatched to any gene: 3. The CDR3 nucleotides are TGTGCCAGCAGTTACTCTAGCGGGAGAAGCGGGGAGCTGTTTTTT. It yields the protein CASSYSSGRSGELFF.

The chain employs TRBV12-3 or TRBV12-4 and TRBJ1-6; no reliable D call. Trimming took off 2 bases at V and 5 bases at J, with 4 bases between the two ends. CDR3 length: 13 amino acids. The CDR3 coding sequence is TGTGCCAGCAGTTTATTGGATAATTCACCCCTCCACTTT. This translates into CASSLLDNSPLHF.

This clone was observed a handful of times. V usage is TRBV7-9 and J usage is TRBJ1-2; 12 bases are a match to TRBD1. V shed 4 bases and J 7 bases; nucleotides not matched to a gene: 4. This CDR3 spans 14 amino acids. CDR1 and CDR2 from the germline V gene are SEHNR and FQNEAQ (reference sequence). DNA of the CDR3: TGTGCCAGCAGCTGGGGACAGGGGGCGAGTGGCTACACCTTC. Translation: CASSWGQGASGYTF.

The V call is TRBV3-1 (or the pseudogene TRBV3-2), the J call TRBJ2-3, with a weak D call TRBD2 (5 bases). Germline loops: CDR1 LGHDT, CDR2 YNNKEL (reference sequence). V gave up 0 bases and J gave up 4 bases, with 8 bases separating them. The CDR3 loop spans 14 amino acids. The CDR3 DNA sequence: TGTGCCAGCAGCCAAGAGGCGGGTTCAGATACGCAGTATTTT. The encoded protein is CASSQEAGSDTQYF.

The V gene is TRBV6-5, the J gene TRBJ1-4; D gene ambiguous. Deletions cut 0 bases from V and 8 bases from J, with 13 bases between. From germline, CDR1 is MNHEY and CDR2 SVGAGI. CDR3 length: 15 residues. In DNA form, the CDR3 reads TGTGCCAGCAGTTACTCGTATGGGGTTCAAGAAAAACTGTTTTTT. Encoded protein: CASSYSYGVQEKLFF.

The chain is built from TRBV6-5 and TRBJ2-7, with a tentative D call TRBD2 (5 bases). V was clipped by 7 bases and J by 2 bases, with 12 bases between them. The CDR3 length is 13 residues. The germline CDR1 and CDR2 sequences are MNHEY and SVGAGI. DNA for the CDR3: TGTGCCAGCAATCAACCGGGAACCTACGAGCAGTACTTC. As protein: CASNQPGTYEQYF.

This clone was counted between two and nine times. This sequence joins TRBV7-9 and TRBJ1-1, with TRBD1 identical over 9 bases. Germline assignment: CDR1 SEHNR and CDR2 FQNEAQ (reference sequence). The CDR3 spans 15 residues. V dropped 2 bases and J dropped 3; count of bases not matched to a gene: 4. The CDR3 DNA sequence: TGTGCCAGCAGCTTATACGGGGACAGGGACACTGAAGCTTTCTTT. Translation gives CASSLYGDRDTEAFF. Together with reference TRBV7-9 and TRBJ1-1, the CDR3 gives the full variable domain: DTGVSQNPRHKITKRGQNVTFRCDPISEHNRLYWYRQTLGQGPEFLTYFQNEAQLEKSRLLSDRFSAERPKGSFSTLEIQRTEQGDSAMYLCASSLYGDRDTEAFFGQGTRLTVV.

The rearrangement joins TRBV18 to TRBJ1-1; no clear D. Deletions cut 2 bases from V and 1 base from J, with 8 bases between. CDR1 and CDR2 (germline): KGHSH, LQKENI. There are 14 residues in the CDR3. DNA for the CDR3: TGTGCCAGCTCACCAATCCCAGGGAACACTGAAGCTTTCTTT. Protein: CASSPIPGNTEAFF.

This chain connects TRBV6-2 or TRBV6-3 to TRBJ2-7; D is unresolved. The germline V and J ends were trimmed by 3 bases and 0 bases, with 3 bases remaining between them. The CDR3 length is 12 residues. Germline CDR1 and CDR2: MNHEY and SVGEGT. The CDR3 sequence is CASSYSSYEQYF. CDR3 in DNA: TGTGCCAGCAGTTATAGCTCCTACGAGCAGTACTTC.

This rearrangement joins TRBV5-1 to TRBJ2-1; no definite D call. V shed 2 bases and J shed 4 bases, with 4 bases lying between them. The germline V gene encodes CDR1 SGHRS and CDR2 YFSETQ. CDR3 length: 12 amino acids. The DNA for the CDR3 is TGCGCCAGCAGCTTCTTGTACAATGAGCAGTTCTTC. Amino acid sequence: CASSFLYNEQFF. Drawing the rest from reference TRBV5-1 and TRBJ2-1, the complete variable domain is KAGVTQTPRYLIKTRGQQVTLSCSPISGHRSVSWYQQTPGQGLQFLFEYFSETQRNKGNFPGRFSGRQFSNSRSEMNVSTLELGDSALYLCASSFLYNEQFFGPGTRLTVL.

This chain uses TRBV18 with TRBJ2-7; D gene ambiguous. CDR3 length: 13 amino acids. Per the germline V gene, CDR1 is KGHSH and CDR2 is LQKENI. The V and J ends lost 6 bases and 5 bases respectively, with 14 bases between them. The CDR3 loop is CASSRRRVDEQYF. CDR3 sequence (DNA): TGTGCCAGCTCTCGAAGAAGGGTCGACGAGCAGTACTTC.

This clone was seen just once. V usage is TRBV19 and J usage is TRBJ2-3; 9 bases fit TRBD1. Per germline, CDR1 LNHDA and CDR2 SQIVND (reference sequence). This CDR3 is 13 amino acids long. V was clipped by 8 bases and J by 6 bases; unmatched bases: 6. The CDR3 bases are TGTGCCAGTGGCGGACAGGGGTCCGATACGCAGTATTTT. The encoded protein is CASGGQGSDTQYF. Looking up the rest from reference TRBV19 and TRBJ2-3 gives the full variable domain: DGGITQSPKYLFRKEGQNVTLSCEQNLNHDAMYWYRQDPGQGLRLIYYSQIVNDFQKGDIAEGYSVSREKKESFPLTVTSAQKNPTAFYLCASGGQGSDTQYFGPGTRLTVL.

This clone was observed a handful of times. The J gene is TRBJ1-6, the V gene TRBV5-8; the D is unclear. V was clipped by 5 bases and J by 3 bases, with 6 bases between them. Germline lookup yields CDR1 SGHTS and CDR2 YDEGEE. This CDR3 contains 13 residues. As DNA, the CDR3 is TGTGCCAGCAGGCCGAGCTATAATTCACCCCTCCACTTT. Protein: CASRPSYNSPLHF.

The chain carries TRBV9 and TRBJ2-6; D possibly uses TRBD1 or TRBD2 (6 bases each). Germline V gives CDR1 SGDLS, CDR2 YYNGEE. There are 18 residues in the CDR3. V was clipped by 1 base and J by 3 bases, with 17 bases between them. The CDR3 loop reads CASSVQGTSSYGANVLTF. The CDR3 DNA follows: TGTGCCAGCAGCGTACAGGGGACTTCAAGCTATGGGGCCAACGTCCTGACTTTC.